Each of the 29 T cell receptor beta chains below was sequenced from the same sample in a study of beta chain features in type 1 diabetes. Whole-study findings and limits: In all four CD4+ subsets, TCRB CDR3 length was significantly, moderately reduced in type 1 diabetes.

Their antigens are not known. TCRB transcripts that were expressed got sequenced, as all of the isolated RNA had been reverse transcribed. Sequencing was performed with immunoSEQ multiplex PCR; in TCRdb, only in-frame clones are kept and a portion is missing. Altogether 250,000 to 300,000 clones are present, around 22% being singletons, with the ten largest covering 0.012%. Material: naive CD4+ T cells from blood. Receptors were obtained from a woman aged 25-40 years with type 1 diabetes.

This clone appeared a few times. The gene calls are TRBV7-8 and TRBJ2-7; 12 nucleotides align to TRBD2. Germline V lookup: CDR1 SGHVS, CDR2 FQNEAQ. This CDR3 has 15 residues. V dropped 5 bases and J dropped 5; count of bases not matched to a gene: 7. The CDR3 DNA follows: TGTGCCAGCAGCACAGAGGGACTAGCGGGTCACGAGCAGTACTTC. Protein product: CASSTEGLAGHEQYF.

The rearrangement uses TRBV30 and TRBJ1-4, with a tentative D call TRBD1 (6 bases). Trimming took off 4 bases at V and 6 bases at J, with 18 bases between the two ends. This CDR3 has 15 residues. The germline CDR1 and CDR2 sequences are GTSNPN and SVGIG (reference sequence). The CDR3 reads CAWTEKNREYEKLFF. In DNA form, the CDR3 reads TGTGCCTGGACTGAGAAAAACAGGGAATATGAAAAACTGTTTTTT.

This clone was observed a few times. The V and J genes are TRBV23-1 and TRBJ2-7; 8 bases agree with TRBD1. TRBV23-1 is noted as an ORF with a role that remains uncertain. The CDR3 is made up of 15 amino acids. Trimming took 0 bases from V and 4 from J; bases not matched to a gene: 5. For the CDR3, the DNA is TGCGCCAGCAGTCAATCCAGGGGGCGCGGGTACGAGCAGTACTTC. Translated, it gives CASSQSRGRGYEQYF.

The chain links TRBV5-1 to TRBJ2-5; D not certain. Germline V CDR1 and CDR2: SGHRS, YFSETQ. V dropped 8 bases and J dropped 5 bases, with 10 bases sitting between them. The CDR3 covers 11 residues. Here the CDR3 DNA reads TGCGCCAGTCACGAGGAGGAGACCCAGTACTTC. Protein sequence: CASHEEETQYF. The complete variable domain, with remaining parts taken from reference TRBV5-1 and TRBJ2-5, reads KAGVTQTPRYLIKTRGQQVTLSCSPISGHRSVSWYQQTPGQGLQFLFEYFSETQRNKGNFPGRFSGRQFSNSRSEMNVSTLELGDSALYLCASHEEETQYFGPGTRLLVL.

V is TRBV30 and J is TRBJ2-2; the match to TRBD2 covers 9 bases. The CDR3 runs to 17 residues. Germline lookup yields CDR1 GTSNPN and CDR2 SVGIG (reference sequence). With 4 bases clipped from V and 8 bases from J, the junction kept 17 bases outside the gene matches. CDR3 DNA: TGTGCCTGGACGCCCGTGGCGGGAGGGCTGGGAATGGGGGAGCTGTTTTTT. This codes for CAWTPVAGGLGMGELFF.

This clone has only a few counts. The CDR3, as DNA: TGTGCCAGCAGCTTAGGACTCCTCCCCTACAATGAGCAGTTCTTC. This sequence encodes CASSLGLLPYNEQFF. This chain uses TRBV7-2 with TRBJ2-1, with D uncertain. The CDR3 runs 15 residues. Trimming left V 1 base short and J 2 bases short, with 9 bases between. Germline assignment: CDR1 SGHTA and CDR2 FQGNSA.

This clone was detected only a few times. V and J are TRBV20-1 and TRBJ2-5; TRBD1 aligns across 7 bases. The CDR3 consists of 11 residues. J gave up 5 bases and V 4 bases, and 1 base lay outside the gene matches. The germline V gene encodes CDR1 DFQATT and CDR2 SNEGSKA (reference sequence). CDR3 amino acids: CSAKGGETQYF. The CDR3 DNA follows: TGCAGTGCTAAAGGGGGCGAGACCCAGTACTTC.

This clone was seen a handful of times. CDR3 DNA sequence: TGTGCCAGTAGTCCGGACAGCTACTATGGCTACACCTTC. Its translation: CASSPDSYYGYTF. This rearrangement joins TRBV19 to TRBJ1-2; D perhaps matches TRBD1 (6 bases). The germline gives CDR1 LNHDA, CDR2 SQIVND (reference sequence). The V gene lost 5 bases and the J gene lost 3 bases, with 10 bases spanning the gap. CDR3 length equals 13 residues.

The J gene is TRBJ1-2, the V gene TRBV29-1, with 10 bases lining up with TRBD1. Trimming at V came to 7 bases and at J to 6 bases, leaving 11 bases not matched to a gene. Germline V gives CDR1 SQVTM, CDR2 ANQGSEA. CDR3 length: 14 amino acids. DNA of the CDR3: TGCAGCGCTGGCAGAGGAGGACAGGGGGATGGCTACACCTTC. This gives the protein CSAGRGGQGDGYTF.

The chain links TRBV28 to TRBJ2-1, with TRBD1 matching 9 bases. The CDR3 extends over 15 amino acids. CDR1 is MDHEN and CDR2 is SYDVKM in the germline V gene. V was pared by 6 bases and J by 8 bases, with 11 bases of the junction left unmatched. The chain's CDR3 is CASSLRDRDSYEQFF. CDR3 sequence (DNA): TGTGCCAGCAGCCTAAGGGACAGGGATTCATATGAGCAGTTCTTC.

V is TRBV5-1 and J is TRBJ2-1; 13 bases are a match to TRBD2. This CDR3 spans 15 amino acids. J lost 6 bases, V lost 4 bases, and 4 bases had no gene match. Looked up from germline, CDR1 is SGHRS and CDR2 is YFSETQ. CDR3 protein: CASSLGLAGPNEQFF. CDR3 nucleotide sequence: TGCGCCAGCAGCCTGGGACTAGCGGGACCCAATGAGCAGTTCTTC.

The table lists this clone with a few counts. This sequence joins TRBV29-1 and TRBJ2-1; tentatively, D is TRBD2 (5 bases). V gave up 7 bases and J gave up 0 bases, with 16 bases separating them. Germline V lookup: CDR1 SQVTM, CDR2 ANQGSEA. The CDR3 sequence is 15 residues long. CDR3: CSAGLFPLSYNEQFF. The CDR3 region has the DNA TGCAGCGCCGGACTCTTCCCCCTCTCCTACAATGAGCAGTTCTTC.

This clone occurred a few times. The chain carries TRBV30 and TRBJ1-2, with TRBD1 identical over 9 bases. Unmatched junction bases numbered 9, after V lost 3 bases and J lost 7 bases. The CDR3 spans 14 residues. Germline CDR1 reads GTSNPN; CDR2 reads SVGIG (reference sequence). DNA for the CDR3: TGTGCCTGGAGCGTCCTAGACAGGGGGACTGGCTACACCTTC. This codes for CAWSVLDRGTGYTF.

This clone was observed a handful of times. This chain joins TRBV4-1 and TRBJ2-4; 8 bases line up with TRBD2. The CDR3 loop spans 15 amino acids. From germline, CDR1 is MGHRA and CDR2 YSYEKL. V shed 1 base and J 3 bases; nucleotides not matched to a gene: 2. The chain's CDR3 is CASSQGLAGKNIQYF. The DNA of the CDR3 is TGCGCCAGCAGCCAAGGTCTAGCGGGCAAAAACATTCAGTACTTC.

This clone was counted only a few times. The chain carries TRBV6-5 and TRBJ2-3; 12 bases are shared with TRBD1. CDR1 is MNHEY, CDR2 SVGAGI, per germline. This CDR3 comprises 16 residues. J lost 4 bases, V lost 0 bases, and 2 bases had no gene match. This CDR3 is CASSYSGQGASDTQYF. CDR3 nucleotide sequence: TGTGCCAGCAGTTACTCGGGACAGGGGGCTTCAGATACGCAGTATTTT.

The chain links TRBV5-1 to TRBJ2-7; maybe TRBD2 (6 bases). Germline V gives CDR1 SGHRS, CDR2 YFSETQ. V lost 0 bases and J 1 base, leaving 11 bases between the germline ends. The CDR3 is 15 residues long. The DNA for the CDR3 is TGCGCCAGCAGCTTGGGTAGCGGAGGGTCCTACGAGCAGTACTTC. Translation: CASSLGSGGSYEQYF.

The count of this clone is one. The J gene is TRBJ1-1, the V gene TRBV5-4; D is perhaps TRBD1 (5 bases). The CDR3 is 15 residues long. Trimming pared 3 bases from V and 1 base from J, leaving 13 bases between. Looked up from germline, CDR1 is SGHNT and CDR2 is YYREEE (reference sequence). The CDR3 DNA reads as TGTGCCAGCAGCTCGCTGGGCGGGGGGAACACTGAAGCTTTCTTT. It is translated as CASSSLGGGNTEAFF.

The gene calls are TRBV4-1 and TRBJ2-7; TRBD2 is a possible D gene (5 bases). This CDR3 region has 15 residues. V was clipped by 0 bases and J by 6 bases, with 15 bases between them. The germline V gene has CDR1 MGHRA and CDR2 YSYEKL. Written as DNA, the CDR3 is TGCGCCAGCAGCCAAGAATTAGCGCTGGGGATCGAGCAGTACTTC. Encoded protein: CASSQELALGIEQYF.

The chain combines TRBV4-1 with TRBJ2-7; TRBD2 aligns across 7 bases. This CDR3 comprises 13 residues. The junction had 0 bases not matched to a gene; V was cut back by 0 bases and J by 4 bases. CDR1 is MGHRA and CDR2 is YSYEKL in the germline V gene. CDR3: CASSQEGGYEQYF. The CDR3 DNA sequence: TGCGCCAGCAGCCAAGAGGGGGGGTACGAGCAGTACTTC.

This clone has a handful of counts. The V and J genes are TRBV19 and TRBJ2-5, with a tentative D call TRBD1 (6 bases). The germline CDR1 and CDR2 sequences are LNHDA and SQIVND (reference sequence). The V gene lost 7 bases and the J gene lost 2 bases, with 8 bases spanning the gap. The CDR3 contains 12 residues. The CDR3 DNA follows: TGTGCCAGTATCGGACAGCAAGAGACCCAGTACTTC. Protein product: CASIGQQETQYF. The whole variable domain, remainder taken from reference TRBV19 and TRBJ2-5, is DGGITQSPKYLFRKEGQNVTLSCEQNLNHDAMYWYRQDPGQGLRLIYYSQIVNDFQKGDIAEGYSVSREKKESFPLTVTSAQKNPTAFYLCASIGQQETQYFGPGTRLLVL.

V is TRBV19 and J is TRBJ2-6; TRBD2 is a possible D gene (6 bases). The length of the CDR3 is 17 residues. V was cut by 3 bases and J by 0 bases, with 12 bases left in between. Germline CDR1 LNHDA, CDR2 SQIVND (reference sequence). CDR3 region: CASSIVLADSGANVLTF. The DNA of the CDR3 is TGTGCCAGTAGTATTGTTTTAGCGGACTCTGGGGCCAACGTCCTGACTTTC.

The chain is built from TRBV6-5 and TRBJ2-3; 7 nucleotides line up with TRBD2. The germline gives CDR1 MNHEY, CDR2 SVGAGI. Trimming at V came to 6 bases and at J to 0 bases, leaving 6 bases not matched to a gene. The CDR3 length is 15 residues. CDR3 residues: CASRFSGWSTDTQYF. The CDR3 DNA reads TGTGCCAGCAGATTTAGCGGGTGGAGCACAGATACGCAGTATTTT.

Only a few counts were recorded for this clone. Other DNA sequences within the sample encode an identical CDR3. V is TRBV7-9 and J is TRBJ1-5, with 9 bases matching TRBD1. Germline trimming cut 5 bases from V and 4 bases from J; bases unmatched to any gene: 3. The CDR3 contains 14 residues. The germline V gene encodes CDR1 SEHNR and CDR2 FQNEAQ (reference sequence). CDR3 sequence: CASSPGQGNQPQHF. The CDR3 DNA reads TGTGCCAGCAGCCCGGGACAGGGTAATCAGCCCCAGCATTTT. The entire variable domain, with the rest obtained from reference TRBV7-9 and TRBJ1-5, is as follows: DTGVSQNPRHKITKRGQNVTFRCDPISEHNRLYWYRQTLGQGPEFLTYFQNEAQLEKSRLLSDRFSAERPKGSFSTLEIQRTEQGDSAMYLCASSPGQGNQPQHFGDGTRLSIL.

The chain couples TRBV30 to TRBJ2-7; D remains unclear. The germline V and J ends were trimmed by 5 bases and 7 bases, with 6 bases remaining between them. The CDR3 is 9 residues long. The germline V gene has CDR1 GTSNPN and CDR2 SVGIG (reference sequence). CDR3 amino acids: CAWGEEQYF. CDR3 bases: TGTGCCTGGGGAGAGGAGCAGTACTTC.

The chain employs TRBV18 and TRBJ1-2, with 7 bases that match TRBD1. After removal of 3 bases from V and 1 base from J, the junction contained 5 bases not matched to a gene. CDR1 KGHSH and CDR2 LQKENI come from the germline V gene. The length of the CDR3 is 15 residues. This CDR3 is CASSPQQGSNYGYTF. As DNA, the CDR3 is TGTGCCAGCTCACCGCAACAGGGGAGTAACTATGGCTACACCTTC.

This clone was counted only a few times. The rearrangement joins TRBV23-1 to TRBJ2-7; 7 bases fit TRBD1. TRBV23-1 is filed as an ORF, its function uncertain. The V and J ends lost 2 bases and 6 bases, in that order; junction bases with no gene match: 1. This CDR3 is built from 12 residues. CDR3: CASSQRDSEQYF. The CDR3 nucleotides are TGCGCCAGCAGTCAAAGGGACAGCGAGCAGTACTTC.

This clone appeared a few times. The J gene is TRBJ1-1, the V gene TRBV29-1; the D is unclear. There are 12 residues in the CDR3. V lost 3 bases and J lost 1, with 6 bases in between. From germline, CDR1 is SQVTM and CDR2 ANQGSEA. This CDR3 is CSVDGRNTEAFF. CDR3 DNA sequence: TGCAGCGTTGATGGCAGGAACACTGAAGCTTTCTTT.

The J gene is TRBJ1-2, the V gene TRBV29-1; D not resolved. There are 12 residues in the CDR3. Trimming stripped 6 bases from V and 4 bases from J, with 12 bases between. CDR1 is SQVTM and CDR2 is ANQGSEA in the germline V gene. The CDR3 DNA reads TGCAGCGTCGTTACCGGGGTCTATGGCTACACCTTC. Translating gives CSVVTGVYGYTF.

This clone came up a few times. V is TRBV10-3 and J is TRBJ2-1, with TRBD2 identical over 8 bases. Per germline, CDR1 ENHRY and CDR2 SYGVKD. This CDR3 has 12 amino acids. The J segment lost 14 bases and the V segment lost 3 bases, leaving 6 bases of the junction unmatched. CDR3 in DNA: TGTGCCATCAGTGAAGGGACTAGTAGAGAGTTCTTC. As protein: CAISEGTSREFF.